A single sample is the source of the 18 T cell receptor beta chains below, sequenced in a study of blood T cell repertoires in COVID-19. Data came from immunoSEQ multiplex PCR; TCRdb stores just in-frame clones and leaves some out. The sample contains about 240,000 clones, approximately 83% of which appear only once. Material for sequencing was PBMCs or T cells enriched from blood (not recorded which). The receptors were gathered from a woman aged 40 to 49 with acute COVID-19.

The chain couples TRBV2 to TRBJ2-3; TRBD2 aligns across 13 bases. V shed 5 bases, J shed 4 bases, and the junction held 3 bases outside the gene matches. CDR1 is SNHLY, CDR2 FYNNEI, per germline. CDR3 length: 15 residues. The DNA of the CDR3 is TGTGCCAGCAGTCGGACTAGCGGGAGTTCAGATACGCAGTATTTT. This encodes CASSRTSGSSDTQYF.

This clone was seen once. The rearrangement uses TRBV30 and TRBJ1-1; 10 bases align to TRBD1. CDR1 is GTSNPN and CDR2 is SVGIG in the germline V gene (reference sequence). The V gene end was trimmed by 5 bases and the J gene end by 5 bases; junction bases not matched to a gene: 8. CDR3 size: 14 residues. CDR3 bases: TGTGCCTGGCGCCGACAGGGGGCGAGTACTGAAGCTTTCTTT. Translated, it gives CAWRRQGASTEAFF.

Comment on this clone: Other DNA sequences in this specimen translate into the identical CDR3. The J gene is TRBJ2-3, the V gene TRBV2; 15 bases are a match to TRBD2. V was pared by 6 bases and J by 4 bases, with 5 bases of the junction left unmatched. CDR1 is SNHLY, CDR2 FYNNEI, per germline. This CDR3 has 16 residues. The CDR3 loop is CASSAGTSGRSDTQYF. DNA for the CDR3: TGTGCCAGCAGCGCCGGGACTAGCGGGAGGTCAGATACGCAGTATTTT.

This clone came up once. V is TRBV4-1 and J is TRBJ2-7, with TRBD2 matching over 8 bases. From germline, CDR1 is MGHRA and CDR2 YSYEKL. The CDR3 has 16 amino acids. V lost 4 bases, J lost 4 bases, and 12 bases stayed unmatched. The CDR3 DNA sequence: TGCGCCAGCAGCCGAAACCGTAACAGCGGGAGTTACGAGCAGTACTTC. Protein product: CASSRNRNSGSYEQYF.

The table lists this clone with a count of one. This sequence joins TRBV7-3 and TRBJ1-2; the D is unclear. V was trimmed by 2 bases and J by 5 bases, leaving 9 bases between them. The CDR3 has 13 residues. From germline, CDR1 is SGHTA and CDR2 FQGTGA. CDR3: CASSLSSGYGYTF. DNA for the CDR3: TGTGCCAGCAGCTTATCATCAGGTTATGGCTACACCTTC.

The CDR3 here is CATSEAGGSYEQYF. The CDR3 region has the DNA TGTGCCACCAGTGAGGCGGGAGGCTCCTACGAGCAGTACTTC. The chain joins TRBV24-1 to TRBJ2-7; 8 nucleotides align to TRBD2. The CDR3 loop spans 14 amino acids. V shed 4 bases and J 0 bases; nucleotides not matched to a gene: 1. Germline CDR1 and CDR2: KGHDR and SFDVKD.

The CDR3 region is CASSKTSSKNIQYF. The CDR3 DNA reads as TGTGCCAGTAGTAAGACTAGCAGCAAAAACATTCAGTACTTC. The chain carries TRBV19 and TRBJ2-4; TRBD2 aligns across 7 bases. This CDR3 region has 14 residues. Germline V lookup: CDR1 LNHDA, CDR2 SQIVND (reference sequence). J lost 3 bases, V lost 4 bases, and 3 bases had no gene match.

The chain links TRBV27 to TRBJ1-3, with D tentatively TRBD1 (5 bases). The ends were cut back, 7 bases at V and 1 base at J, with 5 bases in the middle. CDR1 and CDR2 from the germline V gene are MNHEY and SMNVEV (reference sequence). This CDR3 has 12 residues. Written as DNA, the CDR3 is TGTGCCAGCAAGGGGTCTGGAAACACCATATATTTT. As protein: CASKGSGNTIYF.

The rearrangement uses TRBV6-6 and TRBJ2-5, with TRBD2 matching over 15 bases. The CDR3 is 16 amino acids. Trimming cost V 5 bases and J 4 bases; bases outside gene matches: 5. The V gene's germline CDR1 is MNHNY and CDR2 SVGAGI (reference sequence). The CDR3: CASSRTSGRGGETQYF. CDR3 DNA: TGTGCCAGCAGTCGGACTAGCGGGAGGGGCGGAGAGACCCAGTACTTC.

The chain links TRBV19 to TRBJ1-1; 9 bases fit TRBD1. The CDR3 is 15 residues long. Trimming at V came to 9 bases and at J to 0 bases, leaving 8 bases not matched to a gene. Germline lookup yields CDR1 LNHDA and CDR2 SQIVND (reference sequence). CDR3 residues: CASSRDRVMNTEAFF. For the CDR3, the DNA is TGTGCCAGCAGCCGGGACAGGGTCATGAACACTGAAGCTTTCTTT.

The chain recombines TRBV19 with TRBJ1-5; a weak D match, TRBD1 (5 bases). V was shortened by 8 bases and J by 0 bases, with 17 bases between the two germline ends. CDR3 size: 16 residues. CDR1 LNHDA and CDR2 SQIVND come from the germline V gene (reference sequence). DNA of the CDR3: TGTGCCAGTGAGGGAGGGGCTACACCTAGCAATCAGCCCCAGCATTTT. Its translation is CASEGGATPSNQPQHF.

The chain employs TRBV6-5 and TRBJ1-2; D call uncertain. The germline V and J ends were trimmed by 4 bases and 0 bases, with 12 bases remaining between them. Per the germline V gene, CDR1 is MNHEY and CDR2 is SVGAGI. CDR3 length: 15 amino acids. CDR3 amino acids: CASSWSGSTNYGYTF. The CDR3 DNA follows: TGTGCCAGCAGTTGGTCCGGGAGCACTAACTATGGCTACACCTTC.

This sequence joins TRBV18 and TRBJ2-2; D gene uncertain. Trimming pared 8 bases from V and 1 base from J, leaving 11 bases between. The CDR3 is 14 residues long. Germline loops: CDR1 KGHSH, CDR2 LQKENI. CDR3 DNA sequence: TGTGCCAGCGCCCACTACAAGAACACCGGGGAGCTGTTTTTT. Translated, it gives CASAHYKNTGELFF.

This clone was counted once. The V call is TRBV9, the J call TRBJ2-3; maybe TRBD2 (6 bases). Germline lookup yields CDR1 SGDLS and CDR2 YYNGEE. CDR3 length: 15 residues. The V end lost 0 bases, the J end lost 5 bases, and 13 bases lay between the germline ends. CDR3 sequence reads: CASSVVGSTRDTQYF. As DNA, the CDR3 is TGTGCCAGCAGCGTAGTCGGGAGCACCAGAGATACGCAGTATTTT.

The rearrangement uses TRBV24-1 and TRBJ2-5; no firm D call. Trimming shortened V by 3 bases and J by 4 bases, and 8 bases separated the two germline ends. The CDR3 is 13 amino acids. Looked up from germline, CDR1 is KGHDR and CDR2 is SFDVKD. CDR3 loop: CATSDDFGETQYF. The CDR3 region has the DNA TGTGCCACCAGTGATGACTTCGGAGAGACCCAGTACTTC.

This chain joins TRBV3-1 (or the pseudogene TRBV3-2) and TRBJ1-4; D call uncertain. V was shortened by 3 bases and J by 7 bases, with 9 bases between the two germline ends. Germline V lookup: CDR1 LGHDT, CDR2 YNNKEL (reference sequence). CDR3 length: 13 residues. CDR3 sequence reads: CASSHRSIEKLFF. For the CDR3, the DNA is TGTGCCAGCAGCCACCGGAGCATTGAAAAACTGTTTTTT.

The chain joins TRBV27 to TRBJ2-1, with 9 bases that match TRBD1. CDR3 length: 16 residues. Germline CDR1 is MNHEY and CDR2 is SMNVEV (reference sequence). The V gene end was trimmed by 5 bases and the J gene end by 7 bases; junction bases not matched to a gene: 12. CDR3 protein: CASSLRWGQGANEQFF. DNA of the CDR3: TGTGCCAGCAGTCTGAGGTGGGGACAGGGAGCGAATGAGCAGTTCTTC.

This clone showed up just once. The rearrangement uses TRBV25-1 and TRBJ1-4; possibly TRBD1 for D (6 bases). There are 14 residues in the CDR3. Deletions cut 5 bases from V and 5 bases from J, with 12 bases between. CDR1 is MGHDK and CDR2 is SYGVNS in the germline V gene. As DNA, the CDR3 is TGTGCCAGCAGTAAAGGGGGTGAGAATGAAAAACTGTTTTTT. Residues: CASSKGGENEKLFF.